The rows below give T cell receptor beta chains drawn from one sample of a study of blood T cell repertoires in COVID-19. Clones were read by immunoSEQ multiplex PCR, and TCRdb kept only the in-frame ones, dropping some. The sample yields under 50,000 clones, approximately 90% seen once. The sample was peripheral blood. All receptors come from a human donor in a cohort sampled during active COVID-19. Both conserved end residues are part of each CDR3. Fields, in order: V gene, J gene, D gene, clone size, CDR3 DNA, CDR3 protein. A D gene is named only where the DNA matches it firmly. Only some rows state a clone size, as once, few, many or a class for expanded clones.

TRBV5-1	TRBJ1-3	.	.	TGCGCCAGCTCGGGGGGTTCTGGAAACACCATATATTTT	CASSGGSGNTIYF
TRBV6-5	TRBJ2-2	.	.	TGTGCCAGCCGCGAGATGTACACCGGGGAGCTGTTTTTT	CASREMYTGELFF
TRBV28	TRBJ2-7	.	.	TGTGCCAGCACGAGGGGGTCGGACGAGCAGTACTTC	CASTRGSDEQYF
TRBV7-2	TRBJ1-5	.	.	TGTGCCAGCAGCCCCCACAGGGATAATCAGCCCCAGCATTTT	CASSPHRDNQPQHF
TRBV7-9	TRBJ2-1	.	once	TGTGCCAGCAGTCTACGGGGGACTGGGTACAATGAGCAGTTCTTC	CASSLRGTGYNEQFF
TRBV3-1/TRBV3-2	TRBJ1-1	TRBD1	.	TGTGCCAGCAGCCAAGATTTGGGGGACAGCGCAGAAGCTTTCTTT	CASSQDLGDSAEAFF
TRBV4-1	TRBJ1-5	TRBD1	.	TGCGCCAGCAGCCGCCGGACAGGGGGCTTAAAGGATCAGCCCCAGCATTTT	CASSRRTGGLKDQPQHF
TRBV7-3	TRBJ2-1	.	.	TGTGCCAGCGGGCCTGGGAATGAGCAGTTCTTC	CASGPGNEQFF
TRBV3-1/TRBV3-2	TRBJ1-3	TRBD1	.	TGTGCCAGCAGCGAAACAGGGGGCACTGGAAACACCATATATTTT	CASSETGGTGNTIYF
TRBV10-3	TRBJ1-5	TRBD1	.	TGTGCCTCTAGGGGGCTAGGGGATCAGCCCCAGCATTTT	CASRGLGDQPQHF
TRBV30	TRBJ2-1	.	.	TGTGCCTGGAGGACCAGTGAGCGGTCTAACAATGAGCAGTTCTTC	CAWRTSERSNNEQFF
TRBV28	TRBJ1-2	.	.	TGTGCCAGCAGTTTAACCCCCTTGGAGGGGAGAATTGGCTACACCTTC	CASSLTPLEGRIGYTF
TRBV3-1/TRBV3-2	TRBJ2-1	.	.	TGTGCCAGCAGCCAAGACGGGGGCGGGAGCTACAATGAGCAGTTCTTC	CASSQDGGGSYNEQFF
TRBV28	TRBJ1-2	TRBD1	.	TGTGCCAGCAATCCGGGACAGGGGGCGCGTGGCTACACCTTC	CASNPGQGARGYTF
TRBV28	TRBJ2-1	TRBD2	.	TGTGCCAGCGGGTTTCCGGGACTAGCGGACAATGAGCAGTTCTTC	CASGFPGLADNEQFF
TRBV9	TRBJ2-5	TRBD1	once	TGTGCCAGCAGCGTAGCCTTGAGACAGGGTGACGAGACCCAGTACTTC	CASSVALRQGDETQYF
TRBV7-8	TRBJ2-6	TRBD2	once	TGTGCCAGCAGTCTTTGGGAGGGCCGCGGGGCCAACGTCCTGACTTTC	CASSLWEGRGANVLTF
TRBV11-1	TRBJ1-1	TRBD1	once	TGTGCCAGCAGCTTTCGGACAGGAGCGGCAGCTTTCTTT	CASSFRTGAAAFF
TRBV27	TRBJ2-3	TRBD2	.	TGTGCCAGCAGTGCCGGGGGGGGCCGAGATACGCAGTATTTT	CASSAGGGRDTQYF
TRBV15	TRBJ2-2	.	.	TGTGCCACCAGCAGAGCCCTAGATTACACCGGGGAGCTGTTTTTT	CATSRALDYTGELFF
TRBV25-1	TRBJ1-1	TRBD1	.	TGTGCCAGCAGTGACCAACAGGGGCGAGGCACTGAAGCTTTCTTT	CASSDQQGRGTEAFF
TRBV9	TRBJ2-5	.	.	TGTGCCAGCAGCGTACAGGGTTTGACTCAAGAGACCCAGTACTTC	CASSVQGLTQETQYF
TRBV7-2	TRBJ2-6	.	.	TGTGCCAGCAGCACGAGCTCTGGGGCCAACGTCCTGACTTTC	CASSTSSGANVLTF
TRBV6-1	TRBJ2-1	.	.	TGTGCCAGCAGTGAAGCGCAGATGTGGAGGTACAATGAGCAGTTCTTC	CASSEAQMWRYNEQFF
TRBV5-1	TRBJ2-1	TRBD2	.	TGCGCCAGCAGCTTGAGCGGGGGGTCGGGATACAATGAGCAGTTCTTC	CASSLSGGSGYNEQFF
TRBV10-3	TRBJ1-5	.	.	TGTGCCATCAGACAGGGACCCAATCAGCCCCAGCATTTT	CAIRQGPNQPQHF
TRBV27	TRBJ2-1	TRBD2	.	TGTGCCAGCAGTTCTAGCGGGAGGACGAATGAGCAGTTCTTC	CASSSSGRTNEQFF
TRBV7-2	TRBJ2-7	.	.	TGTGCCAGCAGCTTAGACAGGACACTTAACGGGGAGCAGTACTTC	CASSLDRTLNGEQYF
TRBV11-2	TRBJ1-1	.	.	TGTGCCAGCAGCTTATCATCGGTGAACACTGAAGCTTTCTTT	CASSLSSVNTEAFF
TRBV2	TRBJ1-2	.	once	TGTGCCAGCAGCCGGGAGGGGTTTCCCTATGGCTACATCTTC	CASSREGFPYGYIF
TRBV27	TRBJ2-1	TRBD1	.	TGTGCCAGCAGTTTAGGACAGGGCTGGAATGAGCAGTTCTTC	CASSLGQGWNEQFF
TRBV10-3	TRBJ2-7	TRBD2	.	TGTGCCATCAGTGGGCTACTAGAGGTTGGGGGGGACGAGCAGTACTTC	CAISGLLEVGGDEQYF
TRBV5-6	TRBJ1-6	.	.	TGTGCCAGCAGCCTCCGGGGTATCGGTTCACCCCTCCACTTT	CASSLRGIGSPLHF
TRBV7-9	TRBJ1-3	.	.	TGTGCCAGCAGGGGACTTTCGAACACTGGAAACACCATATATTTT	CASRGLSNTGNTIYF
TRBV30	TRBJ1-4	TRBD1	.	TGTGCCTTGGAACAGGGGGCGGGTAATGAAAAACTGTTTTTT	CALEQGAGNEKLFF
TRBV7-8	TRBJ1-1	.	.	TGTGCCAGCGACCGGGGGGGCTTGGTCACTGAAGCTTTCTTT	CASDRGGLVTEAFF
TRBV5-1	TRBJ1-4	TRBD1	.	TGCGCCAGCAGATCCTCCCCGGGACAGGCAGTGGAAAAACTGTTTTTT	CASRSSPGQAVEKLFF
TRBV6-2/TRBV6-3	TRBJ2-1	TRBD2	.	TGTGCCAGCAGTTACTCGATCGCTAGCGGGAGCTCCTACAATGAGCAGTTCTTC	CASSYSIASGSSYNEQFF
TRBV24-1	TRBJ2-5	.	.	TGTGCCACCAGTGACAGGGGCACCCAAGAGACCCAGTACTTC	CATSDRGTQETQYF
TRBV24-1	TRBJ1-2	TRBD1	once	TGTGCCACCAGTGACCAGAGACAGGGCCACTATGGCTACACCTTC	CATSDQRQGHYGYTF
TRBV5-1	TRBJ1-4	.	.	TGCGCCAGCAGCTTGGAGGGGACAACTAATGAAAAACTGTTTTTT	CASSLEGTTNEKLFF
TRBV27	TRBJ2-2	.	.	TGTGCCAGCAGTTTTTACGAGGGGGTAGGGCGAGCCGGGGAGCTGTTTTTT	CASSFYEGVGRAGELFF
TRBV18	TRBJ1-1	.	.	TGTGCCAGCCCGGAAGACTGTCTTGAGTTTCTTATGAACACTGAAGCTTTCTTT	CASPEDCLEFLMNTEAFF
TRBV19	TRBJ2-5	.	.	TGTGCCAGTAGTATGGGTAGGGGACTGACGTACCAAGAGACCCAGTACTTC	CASSMGRGLTYQETQYF
TRBV9	TRBJ1-1	.	.	TGTGCCAGCAGCGTTCAAGGGGGCACTGAAGCTTTCTTT	CASSVQGGTEAFF
TRBV30	TRBJ1-6	.	.	TGTGCCTGGAGGCGGGGGTATAATTCACCCCTCCACTTT	CAWRRGYNSPLHF
TRBV6-5	TRBJ2-7	TRBD2	once	TGTGCCAGCAGTTGGGGGGGCTACGAGCAGTACTTC	CASSWGGYEQYF
TRBV7-2	TRBJ2-7	TRBD1	.	TGTGCCAGCAGCTCGACAGGGGGTCCCAACGAGCAGTACTTC	CASSSTGGPNEQYF
TRBV4-3	TRBJ1-2	.	.	TGCGCCAGCAGCCAAGATGGGGACGGAGGGCTCAACTATGGCTACACCTTC	CASSQDGDGGLNYGYTF
TRBV7-8	TRBJ1-6	TRBD1	.	TGTGCCAGCAGCTCCCAGGGGACAGGGTATAATTCACCCCTCCACTTT	CASSSQGTGYNSPLHF
TRBV7-3	TRBJ1-2	TRBD1	.	TGTGCCAGCAGCTCGTCCAGGGGGCAGGATGGCTACACCTTC	CASSSSRGQDGYTF